The 19 T cell receptor beta chains presented below share a single source sample, sequenced in a study of OX40 agonist ivuxolimab in advanced cancers. Measured with immunoSEQ multiplex PCR; TCRdb has only the in-frame clones, and not every one. The sample lists just under 60,000 clones; about 89% were seen once. The sample consisted of CD4+ or CD8+ T cells sorted from blood, taken in a trial of the OX40 agonist ivuxolimab. All receptors derive from an adult with an advanced solid tumor such as melanoma, head and neck, liver or kidney cancer.

The chain recombines TRBV11-2 with TRBJ2-1, with 9 nucleotides matching TRBD2. The ends lost 1 base at V and 7 bases at J; junction bases unmatched: 8. The CDR3 is 16 amino acids. Germline CDR1 and CDR2: SGHAT and FQNNGV. The CDR3 DNA sequence: TGTGCCAGCAGCTTAGCCGGAGCGGGAGGCCCGAATGAGCAGTTCTTC. This translates into CASSLAGAGGPNEQFF. The variable domain in full, completed from reference TRBV11-2 and TRBJ2-1, reads EAGVAQSPRYKIIEKRQSVAFWCNPISGHATLYWYQQILGQGPKLLIQFQNNGVVDDSQLPKDRFSAERLKGVDSTLKIQPAKLEDSAVYLCASSLAGAGGPNEQFFGPGTRLTVL.

The rearrangement links TRBV27 to TRBJ1-2; D gene ambiguous. The CDR3 runs 13 residues. Germline V gene data show CDR1 as MNHEY and CDR2 as SMNVEV (reference sequence). Trimming took off 8 bases at V and 2 bases at J, with 12 bases between the two ends. DNA for the CDR3: TGTGCCAGCGCCCTGACCAAGAACTATGGCTACACCTTC. Protein: CASALTKNYGYTF.

V is TRBV28 and J is TRBJ2-7, with D possibly TRBD2 on 7 matching bases. V lost 5 bases and J 7 bases, leaving 12 bases between the germline ends. This CDR3 has 12 residues. From germline, CDR1 is MDHEN and CDR2 SYDVKM. Here the CDR3 reads CASSRRGGEQYF. In nucleotides, the CDR3 is TGTGCCAGCAGTCGAAGGGGGGGGGAGCAGTACTTC. Combining the CDR3 with reference TRBV28 and TRBJ2-7 gives the whole variable domain DVKVTQSSRYLVKRTGEKVFLECVQDMDHENMFWYRQDPGLGLRLIYFSYDVKMKEKGDIPEGYSVSREKKERFSLILESASTNQTSMYLCASSRRGGEQYFGPGTRLTVT.

In its sample, this clone was seen a few times. V and J are TRBV4-2 and TRBJ2-7; D remains unclear. Germline loops: CDR1 LGHNA, CDR2 YNFKEQ. The V end was cut by 0 bases, the J end by 1 base, with 7 bases between. CDR3 length equals 14 residues. CDR3 nucleotides: TGTGCCAGCAGCCAAGAGACCGAGTCCTACGAGCAGTACTTC. Its translation is CASSQETESYEQYF.

Regarding this clone: One end of the junction varies from germline; a read error may be responsible. V and J are TRBV5-1 and TRBJ1-4, with no clear D. CDR1 SGHRS and CDR2 YFSETQ come from the germline V gene. The CDR3 length is 14 residues. Here the CDR3 reads CAISLRWGFLKLFF. CDR3 bases: TGCGCCATCAGCCTGCGCTGGGGTTTTTTGAAACTGTTTTTT.

The chain uses TRBV4-3 and TRBJ2-2; no reliable D call. V was trimmed by 3 bases and J by 2 bases, leaving 7 bases between them. Germline V lookup: CDR1 LGHNA, CDR2 YSLEER. The CDR3 loop spans 14 amino acids. CDR3 in amino acids: CASSHAPNTGELFF. The CDR3 DNA reads TGCGCCAGCAGCCATGCACCCAACACCGGGGAGCTGTTTTTT.

The rearrangement links TRBV27 to TRBJ2-1; 8 bases match TRBD1. Germline values: CDR1 MNHEY, CDR2 SMNVEV (reference sequence). The CDR3 contains 15 residues. Trimming took 6 bases from V and 8 from J; bases not matched to a gene: 12. Here the CDR3 reads CASSTGGNPGDEQFF. CDR3 nucleotides: TGTGCCAGCAGCACAGGGGGAAACCCGGGGGATGAGCAGTTCTTC.

The chain uses TRBV13 and TRBJ1-2, with D perhaps matching TRBD1 (6 bases). This CDR3 comprises 14 residues. V lost 5 bases to trimming and J lost 5 bases, with 15 bases between them. Germline V gives CDR1 PRHDT, CDR2 FYEKMQ (reference sequence). The CDR3 DNA sequence: TGTGCCAGCAGCCTTCCCAGGACAGATTATGGCTACACCTTC. Amino acids: CASSLPRTDYGYTF.

The V gene is TRBV11-1, the J gene TRBJ2-1; D remains ambiguous. The V gene lost 5 bases and the J gene lost 0 bases, with 11 bases spanning the gap. This CDR3 has 15 amino acids. The germline CDR1 and CDR2 sequences are SGHAT and FQDESV (reference sequence). In DNA form, the CDR3 reads TGTGCCAGCAGCCGAGGCTCAAGCTCCTACAATGAGCAGTTCTTC. As protein: CASSRGSSSYNEQFF.

The chain has TRBV7-6 and TRBJ2-5; D may be TRBD2 (5 bases). This CDR3 is built from 15 residues. Trimming left V 5 bases short and J 4 bases short, with 17 bases between. Germline assignment: CDR1 SGHVS and CDR2 FNYEAQ. CDR3 DNA sequence: TGTGCCAGCAGCCCAAGAACTAGGAAGGCAGAGACCCAGTACTTC. This gives the protein CASSPRTRKAETQYF.

The chain couples TRBV6-5 to TRBJ1-2, with 7 bases matching TRBD1. Unmatched junction bases numbered 10, after V lost 8 bases and J lost 4 bases. The CDR3 loop spans 14 amino acids. Germline CDR1 is MNHEY and CDR2 is SVGAGI. The CDR3 here is CASCGTATGYGYTF. As DNA, the CDR3 is TGTGCCAGCTGCGGGACAGCAACCGGCTATGGCTACACCTTC.

The chain is built from TRBV4-2 and TRBJ1-1; the match to TRBD1 covers 10 bases. Germline V gene sequence: CDR1 LGHNA, CDR2 YNFKEQ. The ends lost 0 bases at V and 6 bases at J; junction bases unmatched: 4. This CDR3 comprises 15 residues. CDR3 DNA: TGTGCCAGCAGCCAAGAGACAGGGGGCTTTGCTGAAGCTTTCTTT. This encodes CASSQETGGFAEAFF.

The CDR3 DNA follows: TGTGCCAGCAGCTTAGAGTACGAGCAGTACTTC. This gives the protein CASSLEYEQYF. The chain joins TRBV11-2 to TRBJ2-7; D unresolved. V was cut by 0 bases and J by 4 bases, with 1 base left in between. Germline lookup yields CDR1 SGHAT and CDR2 FQNNGV. The CDR3 totals 11 residues. The full variable domain, with the rest looked up from reference TRBV11-2 and TRBJ2-7, is EAGVAQSPRYKIIEKRQSVAFWCNPISGHATLYWYQQILGQGPKLLIQFQNNGVVDDSQLPKDRFSAERLKGVDSTLKIQPAKLEDSAVYLCASSLEYEQYFGPGTRLTVT.

The J gene is TRBJ2-1, the V gene TRBV9, with D perhaps matching TRBD2 (5 bases). Per germline, CDR1 SGDLS and CDR2 YYNGEE. Trimming stripped 2 bases from V and 2 bases from J, with 8 bases between. There are 14 residues in the CDR3. CDR3 amino acids: CASSVEGTYNEQFF. The CDR3 nucleotides read TGTGCCAGCAGCGTTGAGGGAACCTACAATGAGCAGTTCTTC.

V is TRBV28 and J is TRBJ1-1; D is perhaps TRBD1 (6 bases). CDR1 is MDHEN and CDR2 is SYDVKM in the germline V gene. The V end lost 8 bases, the J end lost 6 bases, and 13 bases lay between the germline ends. The CDR3 is made up of 12 amino acids. The DNA of the CDR3 is TGTGCCAGCGGATTCGGGGGCGCTGAAGCTTTCTTT. It translates to CASGFGGAEAFF. The variable domain in full, with the rest retrieved from reference TRBV28 and TRBJ1-1, is DVKVTQSSRYLVKRTGEKVFLECVQDMDHENMFWYRQDPGLGLRLIYFSYDVKMKEKGDIPEGYSVSREKKERFSLILESASTNQTSMYLCASGFGGAEAFFGQGTRLTVV.

This clone was picked up a small number of times. The genes are TRBV19 and TRBJ2-7; D perhaps matches TRBD2 (6 bases). The length of the CDR3 is 13 residues. V was shortened by 3 bases and J by 2 bases, with 8 bases between the two germline ends. Germline CDR1 reads LNHDA; CDR2 reads SQIVND (reference sequence). CDR3 DNA sequence: TGTGCCAGTAGTATGGGACTCACCTACGAGCAGTACTTC. It specifies CASSMGLTYEQYF.

About this clone itself: A junction end diverges from the germline sequence, so it may reflect a read error. The gene calls are TRBV25-1 and TRBJ2-7, with D unresolved. Germline V gene sequence: CDR1 MGHDK, CDR2 SYGVNS. This CDR3 spans 12 amino acids. CDR3 sequence: CAGSKGWYEQYF. For the CDR3, the DNA is TGTGCCGGCAGCAAGGGATGGTACGAGCAGTACTTC.

The J gene is TRBJ2-1, the V gene TRBV29-1, with D uncertain. This CDR3 spans 13 amino acids. V was cut by 5 bases and J by 0 bases, with 8 bases left in between. Germline V CDR1 and CDR2: SQVTM, ANQGSEA. The CDR3 sequence is CSVTQSSYNEQFF. The CDR3 DNA reads as TGCAGCGTTACACAGAGCTCCTACAATGAGCAGTTCTTC.

The V and J genes are TRBV9 and TRBJ2-5; TRBD1 matches at 8 bases. V gave up 4 bases and J gave up 2 bases; unmatched junction bases: 4. From germline, CDR1 is SGDLS and CDR2 YYNGEE. CDR3 length: 14 amino acids. The CDR3 nucleotides read TGTGCCAGCAGCCCGTGGGACAGGCAAGAGACCCAGTACTTC. Translated, it gives CASSPWDRQETQYF.